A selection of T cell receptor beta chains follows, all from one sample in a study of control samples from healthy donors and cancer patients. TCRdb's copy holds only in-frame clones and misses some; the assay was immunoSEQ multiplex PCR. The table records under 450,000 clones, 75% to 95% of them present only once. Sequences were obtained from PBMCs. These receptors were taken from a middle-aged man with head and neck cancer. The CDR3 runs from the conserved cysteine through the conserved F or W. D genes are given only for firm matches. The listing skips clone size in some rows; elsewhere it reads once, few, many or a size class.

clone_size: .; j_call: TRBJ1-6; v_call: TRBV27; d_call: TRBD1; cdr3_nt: TGTGCCAGCAGTTCCCCTGGGGACAGGGTTAATTCACCCCTCCACTTT; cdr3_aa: CASSSPGDRVNSPLHF
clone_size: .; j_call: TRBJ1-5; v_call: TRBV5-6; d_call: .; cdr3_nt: TGTGCCAGCAGCCGTAGGAATCAGCCCCAGCATTTT; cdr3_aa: CASSRRNQPQHF
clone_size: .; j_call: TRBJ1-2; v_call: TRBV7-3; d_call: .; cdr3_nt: TGTGCCAGCAGCTCCCCCCCCGGTACTGGCTACACCTTC; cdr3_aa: CASSSPPGTGYTF
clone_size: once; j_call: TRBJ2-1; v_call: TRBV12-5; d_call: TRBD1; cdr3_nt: TGTGCTAGTGGAGGACAGGTTATCAATGAGCAGTTCTTC; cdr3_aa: CASGGQVINEQFF
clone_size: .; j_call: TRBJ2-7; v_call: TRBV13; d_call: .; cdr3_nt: TGTGCCAGCGGACTGAGGGGCACCTACGAGCAGTACTTC; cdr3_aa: CASGLRGTYEQYF
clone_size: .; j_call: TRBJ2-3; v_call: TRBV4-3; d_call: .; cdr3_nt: TGCGCCAGCAGCCAGGGGCGGGGCCAGAATACGCAGTATTTT; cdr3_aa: CASSQGRGQNTQYF
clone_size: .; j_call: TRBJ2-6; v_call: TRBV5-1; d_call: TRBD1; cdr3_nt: TGCGCCAGCAGCCCGGCCCGGACAGGGGGATCTGGGGCCAACGTCCTGACTTTC; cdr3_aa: CASSPARTGGSGANVLTF
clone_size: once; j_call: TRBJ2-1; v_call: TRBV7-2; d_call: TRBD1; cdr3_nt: TGTGCCAGCAGCCCCGGGACAGGGGTTATTGGTGAGCAGTTCTTC; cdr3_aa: CASSPGTGVIGEQFF
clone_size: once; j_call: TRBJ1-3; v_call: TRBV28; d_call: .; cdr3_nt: TGTGCCAGCAGCCTCAGGGTCAAGGGAAACACCATATATTTT; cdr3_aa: CASSLRVKGNTIYF
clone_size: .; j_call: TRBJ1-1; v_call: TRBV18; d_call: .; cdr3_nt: TGTGCCAGCTCACAACAGGGTAACACTGAAGCTTTCTTT; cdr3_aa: CASSQQGNTEAFF
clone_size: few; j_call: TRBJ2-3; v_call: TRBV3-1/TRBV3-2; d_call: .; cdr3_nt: TGTGCCAGCAGCCAAACTGGGGGGTACACAGATACGCAGTATTTT; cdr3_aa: CASSQTGGYTDTQYF
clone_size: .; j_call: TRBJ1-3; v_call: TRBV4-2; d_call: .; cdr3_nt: TGTGCCAGCAGCCAAGATCCGGCAGGCGGGGGCCTAATCGGAAACACCATATATTTT; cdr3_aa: CASSQDPAGGGLIGNTIYF
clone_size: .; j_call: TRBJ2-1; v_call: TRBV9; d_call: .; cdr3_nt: TGTGCCAGCAGCGGATGGGGCGGAGCTAGGGATGAGCAGTTCTTC; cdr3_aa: CASSGWGGARDEQFF
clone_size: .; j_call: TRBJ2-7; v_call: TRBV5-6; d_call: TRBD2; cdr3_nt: TGTGCCAGCAGCCCTCTAGCGGGAATCTCCTACGAGCAGTACTTC; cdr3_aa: CASSPLAGISYEQYF
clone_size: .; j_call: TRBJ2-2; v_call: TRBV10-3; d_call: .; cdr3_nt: TGTGCCATCAGTGGGGGCGGTACGAACACCGGGGAGCTGTTTTTT; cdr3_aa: CAISGGGTNTGELFF
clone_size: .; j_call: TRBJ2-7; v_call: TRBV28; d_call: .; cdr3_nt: TGTGCCGGAGCCAGAGACGGTACCTACGAGCAGTACTTC; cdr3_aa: CAGARDGTYEQYF
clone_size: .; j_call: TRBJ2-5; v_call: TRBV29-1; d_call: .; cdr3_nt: TGCAGCGGATACGAAGGGTCAGGGGAGACCCAGTACTTC; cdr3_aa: CSGYEGSGETQYF
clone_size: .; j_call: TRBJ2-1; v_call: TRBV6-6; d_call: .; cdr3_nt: TGTGCCAGCAGCGAGCCGGGCTACAATGAGCAGTTCTTC; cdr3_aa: CASSEPGYNEQFF
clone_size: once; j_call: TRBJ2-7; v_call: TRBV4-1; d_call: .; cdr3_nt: TGCGCCAGCAGCCCAGGACACCCTCCCTACGAGCAGTACTTC; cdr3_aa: CASSPGHPPYEQYF
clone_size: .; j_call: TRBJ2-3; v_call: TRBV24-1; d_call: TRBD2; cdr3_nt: TGTGCCACCAGTGAGAGCCAGCGGGGGGGCGGAGATACGCAGTATTTT; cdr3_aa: CATSESQRGGGDTQYF
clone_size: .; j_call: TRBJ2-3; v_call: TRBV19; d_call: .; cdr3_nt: TGTGCCAGTTCAGGATTTGGGTTAGAGGGGAGGTATTTT; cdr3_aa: CASSGFGLEGRYF
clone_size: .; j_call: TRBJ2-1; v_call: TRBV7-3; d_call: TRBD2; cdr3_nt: TGTGCCAGCAGCTTAATTAGCGGGGGAGGGAACAATGAGCAGTTCTTC; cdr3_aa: CASSLISGGGNNEQFF
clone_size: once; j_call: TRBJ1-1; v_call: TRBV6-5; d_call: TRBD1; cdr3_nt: TGTGCCAGCAGTCTAGGGGGCGCGGTGAACACTGAAGCTTTCTTT; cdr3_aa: CASSLGGAVNTEAFF
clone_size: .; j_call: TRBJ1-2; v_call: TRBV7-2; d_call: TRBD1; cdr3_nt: TGTGCCAGCAGCTTAGGACAGGGAGTTTACGGCTACACCTTC; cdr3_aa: CASSLGQGVYGYTF
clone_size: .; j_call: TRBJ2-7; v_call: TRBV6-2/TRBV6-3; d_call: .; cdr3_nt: TGTGCCAGCAGTCCGGAACAGGTGGGCGAGCAGTACTTC; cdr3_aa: CASSPEQVGEQYF
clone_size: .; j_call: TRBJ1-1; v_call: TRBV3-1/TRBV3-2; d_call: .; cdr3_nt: TGTGCCAGCAGCCAAGATGTGGGGAACACTGAAGCTTTCTTT; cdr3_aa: CASSQDVGNTEAFF
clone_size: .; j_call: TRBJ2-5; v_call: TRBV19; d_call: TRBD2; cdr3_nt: TGTGCCAGTAGTATAGAGACTAGCGGCCCCAATCGCCAAGAGACCCAGTACTTC; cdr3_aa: CASSIETSGPNRQETQYF